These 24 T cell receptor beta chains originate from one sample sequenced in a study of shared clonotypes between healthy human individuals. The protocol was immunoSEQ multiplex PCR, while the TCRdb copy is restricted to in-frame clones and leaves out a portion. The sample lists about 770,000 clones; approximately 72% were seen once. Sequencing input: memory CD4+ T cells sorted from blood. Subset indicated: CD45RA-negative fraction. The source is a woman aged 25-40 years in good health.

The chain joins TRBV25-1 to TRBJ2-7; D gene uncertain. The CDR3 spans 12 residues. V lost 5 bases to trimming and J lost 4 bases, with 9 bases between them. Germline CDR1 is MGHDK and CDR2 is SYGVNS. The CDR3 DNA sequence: TGTGCCAGCAGTTCGAACCTATACGAGCAGTACTTC. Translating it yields CASSSNLYEQYF.

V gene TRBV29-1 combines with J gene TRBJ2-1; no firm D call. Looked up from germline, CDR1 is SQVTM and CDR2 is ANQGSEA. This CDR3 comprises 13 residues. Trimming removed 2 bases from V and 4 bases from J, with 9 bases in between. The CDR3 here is CSVEQVVYNEQFF. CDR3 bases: TGCAGCGTTGAACAGGTCGTTTACAATGAGCAGTTCTTC.

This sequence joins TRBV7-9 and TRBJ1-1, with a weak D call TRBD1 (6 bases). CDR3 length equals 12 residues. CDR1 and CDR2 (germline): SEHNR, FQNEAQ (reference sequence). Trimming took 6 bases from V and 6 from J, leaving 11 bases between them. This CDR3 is CASSWRGAEAFF. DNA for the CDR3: TGTGCCAGCAGTTGGAGGGGGGCTGAAGCTTTCTTT.

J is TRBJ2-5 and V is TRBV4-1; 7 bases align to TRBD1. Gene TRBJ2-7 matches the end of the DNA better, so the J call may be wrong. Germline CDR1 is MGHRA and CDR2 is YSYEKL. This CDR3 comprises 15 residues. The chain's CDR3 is CASSPRQGLTYEQYF. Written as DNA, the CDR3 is TGCGCCAGCAGCCCCCGACAGGGCCTAACCTACGAGCAGTACTTC.

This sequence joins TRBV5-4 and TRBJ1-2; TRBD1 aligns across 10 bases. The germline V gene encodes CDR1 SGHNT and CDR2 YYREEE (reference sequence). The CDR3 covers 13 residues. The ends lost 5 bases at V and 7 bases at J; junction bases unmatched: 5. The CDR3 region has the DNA TGTGCCAGCAGTTTCGACAGGGGGCTTGGCTACACCTTC. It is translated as CASSFDRGLGYTF.

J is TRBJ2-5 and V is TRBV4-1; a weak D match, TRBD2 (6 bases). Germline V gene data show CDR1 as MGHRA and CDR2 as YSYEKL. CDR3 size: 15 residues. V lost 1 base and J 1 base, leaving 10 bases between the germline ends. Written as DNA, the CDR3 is TGCGCCAGCAGCCAAGTAGGAGGGTCCCAAGAGACCCAGTACTTC. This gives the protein CASSQVGGSQETQYF.

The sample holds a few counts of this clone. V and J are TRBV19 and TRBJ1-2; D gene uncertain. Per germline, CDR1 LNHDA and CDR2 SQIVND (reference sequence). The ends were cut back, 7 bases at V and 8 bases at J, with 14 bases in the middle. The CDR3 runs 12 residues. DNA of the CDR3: TGTGCCAGTAATGGCGGACGAGGAGGCTACACCTTC. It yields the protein CASNGGRGGYTF.

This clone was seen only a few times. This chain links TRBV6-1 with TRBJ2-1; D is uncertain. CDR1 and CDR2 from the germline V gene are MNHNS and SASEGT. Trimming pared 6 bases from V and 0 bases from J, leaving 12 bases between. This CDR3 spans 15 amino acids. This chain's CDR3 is CASSLSEGSYNEQFF. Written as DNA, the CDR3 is TGTGCCAGCAGCCTCTCGGAAGGCTCCTACAATGAGCAGTTCTTC.

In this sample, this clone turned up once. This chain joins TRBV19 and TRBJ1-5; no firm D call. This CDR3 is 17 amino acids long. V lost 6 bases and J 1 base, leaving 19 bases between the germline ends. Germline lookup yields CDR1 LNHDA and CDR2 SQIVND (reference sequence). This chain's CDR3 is CASSLHVGQMSNQPQHF. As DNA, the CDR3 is TGTGCCAGTAGCCTGCACGTCGGGCAGATGAGCAATCAGCCCCAGCATTTT.

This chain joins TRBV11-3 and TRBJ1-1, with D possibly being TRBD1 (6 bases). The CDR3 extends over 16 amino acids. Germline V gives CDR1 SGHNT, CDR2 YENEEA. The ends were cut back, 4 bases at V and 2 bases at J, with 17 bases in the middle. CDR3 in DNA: TGTGCCAGCAGCTGCTGGGACATCAGGTTAAACACTGAAGCTTTCTTT. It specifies CASSCWDIRLNTEAFF.

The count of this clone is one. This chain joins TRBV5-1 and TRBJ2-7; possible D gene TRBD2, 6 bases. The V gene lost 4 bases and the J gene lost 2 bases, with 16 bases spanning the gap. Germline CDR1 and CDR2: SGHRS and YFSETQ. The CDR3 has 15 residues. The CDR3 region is CASSQGFQRAYEQYF. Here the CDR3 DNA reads TGCGCCAGCAGCCAAGGGTTCCAGCGGGCCTACGAGCAGTACTTC.

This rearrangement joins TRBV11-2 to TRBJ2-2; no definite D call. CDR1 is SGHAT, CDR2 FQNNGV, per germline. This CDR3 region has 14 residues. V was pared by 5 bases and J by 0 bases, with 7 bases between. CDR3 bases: TGTGCCAGCAGCGTCGTGGCGAACACCGGGGAGCTGTTTTTT. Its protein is CASSVVANTGELFF.

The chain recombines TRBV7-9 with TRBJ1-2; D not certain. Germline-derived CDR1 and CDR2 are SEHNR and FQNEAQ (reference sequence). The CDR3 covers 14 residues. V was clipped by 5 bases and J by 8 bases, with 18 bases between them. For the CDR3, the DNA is TGTGCCAGCAGCCCGCCGGGCGGCATAGGGGGCTACACCTTC. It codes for CASSPPGGIGGYTF.

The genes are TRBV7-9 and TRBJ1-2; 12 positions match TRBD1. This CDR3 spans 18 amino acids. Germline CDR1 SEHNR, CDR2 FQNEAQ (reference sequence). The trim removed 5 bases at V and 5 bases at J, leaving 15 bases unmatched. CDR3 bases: TGTGCCAGCAGCCTAGATCTGAACCGGGACAGGGGGCCTTATGGCTACACCTTC. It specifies CASSLDLNRDRGPYGYTF.

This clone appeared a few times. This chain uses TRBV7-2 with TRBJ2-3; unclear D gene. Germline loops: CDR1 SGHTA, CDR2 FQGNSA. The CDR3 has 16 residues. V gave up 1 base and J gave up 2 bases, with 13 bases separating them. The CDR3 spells CASSLGGSTNTDTQYF. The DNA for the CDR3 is TGTGCCAGCAGCTTAGGGGGTAGCACCAACACAGATACGCAGTATTTT. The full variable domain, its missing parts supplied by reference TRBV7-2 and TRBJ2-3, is GAGVSQSPSNKVTEKGKDVELRCDPISGHTALYWYRQSLGQGLEFLIYFQGNSAPDKSGLPSDRFSAERTGGSVSTLTIQRTQQEDSAVYLCASSLGGSTNTDTQYFGPGTRLTVL.

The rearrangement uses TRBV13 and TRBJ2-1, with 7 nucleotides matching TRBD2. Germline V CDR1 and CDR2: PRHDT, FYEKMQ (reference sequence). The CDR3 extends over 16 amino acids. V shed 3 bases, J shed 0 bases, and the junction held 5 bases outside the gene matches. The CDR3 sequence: CASSFGGGSSYNEQFF. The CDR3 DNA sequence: TGTGCCAGCAGCTTTGGGGGAGGGTCCTCCTACAATGAGCAGTTCTTC. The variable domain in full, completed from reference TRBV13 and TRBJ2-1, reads AAGVIQSPRHLIKEKRETATLKCYPIPRHDTVYWYQQGPGQDPQFLISFYEKMQSDKGSIPDRFSAQQFSDYHSELNMSSLELGDSALYFCASSFGGGSSYNEQFFGPGTRLTVL.

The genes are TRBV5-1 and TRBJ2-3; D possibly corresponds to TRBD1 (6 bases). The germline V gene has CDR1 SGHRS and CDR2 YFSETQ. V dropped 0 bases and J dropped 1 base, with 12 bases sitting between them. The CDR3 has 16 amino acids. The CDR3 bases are TGCGCCAGCAGCTTGGTACAGGGTCCCGGCACAGATACGCAGTATTTT. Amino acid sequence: CASSLVQGPGTDTQYF.

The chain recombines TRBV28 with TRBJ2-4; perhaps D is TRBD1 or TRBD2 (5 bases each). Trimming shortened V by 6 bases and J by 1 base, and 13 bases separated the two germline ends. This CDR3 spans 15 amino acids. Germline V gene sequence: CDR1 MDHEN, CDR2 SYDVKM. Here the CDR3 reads CASSTPEGAKNIQYF. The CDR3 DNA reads TGTGCCAGCAGCACTCCCGAGGGGGCCAAAAACATTCAGTACTTC.

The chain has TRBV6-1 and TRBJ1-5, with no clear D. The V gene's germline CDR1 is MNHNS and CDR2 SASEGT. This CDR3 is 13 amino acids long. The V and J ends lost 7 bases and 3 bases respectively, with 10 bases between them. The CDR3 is CASMFEYNQPQHF. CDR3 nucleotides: TGTGCCAGCATGTTCGAGTACAATCAGCCCCAGCATTTT.

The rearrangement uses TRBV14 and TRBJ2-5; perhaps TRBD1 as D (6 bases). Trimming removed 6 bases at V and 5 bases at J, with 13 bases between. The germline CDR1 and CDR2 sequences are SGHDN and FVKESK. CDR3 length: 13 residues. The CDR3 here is CASSRYRAETQYF. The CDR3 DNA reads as TGTGCCAGCAGTCGCTACAGGGCTGAGACCCAGTACTTC.

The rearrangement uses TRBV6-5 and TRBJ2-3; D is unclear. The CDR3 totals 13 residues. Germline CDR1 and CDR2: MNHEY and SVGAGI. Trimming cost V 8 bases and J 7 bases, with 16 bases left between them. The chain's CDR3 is CASAGQPPNTQYF. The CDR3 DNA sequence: TGTGCCAGCGCTGGGCAGCCCCCGAATACGCAGTATTTT.

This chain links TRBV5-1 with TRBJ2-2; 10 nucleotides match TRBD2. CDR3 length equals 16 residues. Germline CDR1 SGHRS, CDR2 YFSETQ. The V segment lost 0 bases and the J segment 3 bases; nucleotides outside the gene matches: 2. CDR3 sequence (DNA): TGCGCCAGCAGCTTGGCAACTAGCGGGGACACCGGGGAGCTGTTTTTT. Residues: CASSLATSGDTGELFF.

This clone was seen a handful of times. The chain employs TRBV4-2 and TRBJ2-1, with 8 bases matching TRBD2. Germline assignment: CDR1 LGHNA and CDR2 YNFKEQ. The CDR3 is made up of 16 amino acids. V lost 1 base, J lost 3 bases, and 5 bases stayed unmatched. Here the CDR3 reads CASSQGLAGDYNEQFF. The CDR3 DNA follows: TGTGCCAGCAGCCAAGGTCTAGCGGGCGACTACAATGAGCAGTTCTTC.

The CDR3 loop is CASSPAGSLYEQYF. Here the CDR3 DNA reads TGTGCCAGCAGCCCCGCGGGGTCACTATACGAGCAGTACTTC. V is TRBV7-9 and J is TRBJ2-7; perhaps TRBD2 as D (6 bases). CDR1 is SEHNR and CDR2 is FQNEAQ in the germline V gene (reference sequence). V was clipped by 5 bases and J by 4 bases, with 15 bases between them. The CDR3 is 14 residues long.